This TCR beta chain was observed in a study of T-cell memory formation after mild COVID-19 (dated by TCRdb to the early 2020s). Notes on the research overall: Most TCR sequence clusters were specific to one of the two donors. Longitudinal TCRalpha and TCRbeta repertoire sequencing tracked T-cell clones expanding and contracting after mild COVID-19 in two donors. Two young, previously healthy adult volunteers made up the cohort, one male and one female. Overall results and qualifications from the work: The study included only a couple of mild cases, and larger cohorts that include severe cases with pre-infection samples were judged to be necessary. Clones that contracted from day 15 to 85 showed balanced CD4/CD8 phenotypes, whereas a second wave of clones that expanded from day 15 to 37 leaned towards CD4+. SARS-CoV-2 specificity was not confirmed for the second-wave clones peaking on day 37. Contracting CD4+ clones turned up mainly in the CM and EM memory subsets, whereas EMRA was where CD8+ clones were enriched. Some responding clones were detected in pre-infection memory, which suggested that pre-existing cross-reactive memory T cells had joined the SARS-CoV-2 response.

The CDR3 runs 13 amino acids, cysteine and phenylalanine included. Here the CDR3 DNA is all that survives: 39 bases in frame from base 1. The junction carries 13 bases between V and J, which are trimmed by 4 bases and 9 bases respectively. The germline V gene (reference sequence) provides CDR1 LNHDA and CDR2 SQIVND. Ficoll-Paque density gradient centrifugation was the method used to isolate PBMCs. The reads were generated on an Illumina NovaSeq 6000. TCRalpha and TCRbeta cDNA libraries were built by 5'RACE with constant-segment primers, adding sample barcodes and unique molecular identifiers. RNA was extracted from every sample with Trizol reagent. Libraries were amplified in two PCR steps, with a second sample barcode and Illumina TruSeq adapters added in the second step. Sequencing of libraries was performed on an Illumina NovaSeq with 2 x 150 bp paired-end reads. On the authors' methods: Reads were demultiplexed and collapsed into UMI-guided consensus sequences with migec v1.2.7. Using mixcr v2.1.11, UMI consensuses were aligned to TRA and TRB V and J templates and then assembled into clonotypes. Clonotypes were classified as expanded or contracted when called significant by both edgeR and NoisET, with noise models trained on biological replicates. For edgeR calls, the cutoffs were a false discovery rate-adjusted p below 0.01 and a log2 fold-change threshold of 1. PCA with hierarchical clustering of max-normalized trajectories of the 1000 most abundant clonotypes was used as exploratory dynamics analysis. Each responding clone was given a CD4 or CD8 phenotype based on the CD4+ and CD8+ repertoires, which had been sequenced separately. Clones were called with MiXCR by TCRdb after fastp trimmed the public reads at Q25, and only in-frame beta chains were retained. CDR3 protein duplicates are merged, each entry listing the most common genes and DNA. TCRdb's processing, not the study's, gives the V and J calls here. This sample has about 210,000 distinct CDR3 sequences in its table, and roughly a tenth of those were observed once. The ten largest make up around 3.3% of the sample.

A word on this clonotype: No cognate antigen has been identified for it. No quality values exist for individual bases; no much larger clone is one base distant.

The TCR originated in a young man who had mild COVID-19 (a few samples of this study predate the infection). The sample titles of this study are shuffled in the database, so cell type and time point are left out; the donor was told from shared clones. The chain employs TRBV19 and TRBJ2-1; the D gene assignment is perhaps TRBD1 or TRBD2, with each matching 5 bases. The sequenced sample consisted of PBMCs or a T cell subset sorted from them (not recorded which). The encoded CDR3 is CASSSWKGTEQFF. The DNA sequence is as follows: TGTGCCAGTAGTAGTTGGAAGGGGACTGAGCAGTTCTTC.